These 7 T cell receptor beta chains share one sample of origin, sequenced in a study of shared clonotypes between healthy human individuals. Some clones are missing from TCRdb's copy, which holds only in-frame ones; the method was immunoSEQ multiplex PCR. The repertoire consists of about 1,500,000 clones, with roughly 97% occurring once and the leading ten covering 1.2%. The sequencing input was naive CD4+ T cells sorted from blood. Regarding subset: CD45RA+ positively selected. These TCRs come from a man between 25 and 39 years old in good health.

A word on this clone: Additional DNA sequences in this sample encode the identical CDR3. The rearrangement links TRBV18 to TRBJ2-1; D is unresolved. This CDR3 has 14 residues. Per the germline V gene, CDR1 is KGHSH and CDR2 is LQKENI. V lost 2 bases to trimming and J lost 0 bases, with 5 bases between them. Written as DNA, the CDR3 is TGTGCCAGCTCACCAACCGTCTCCTACAATGAGCAGTTCTTC. Protein sequence: CASSPTVSYNEQFF.

This sequence joins TRBV20-1 and TRBJ2-7; perhaps TRBD2 as D (5 bases). From germline, CDR1 is DFQATT and CDR2 SNEGSKA (reference sequence). This CDR3 is built from 10 residues. Trimming removed 6 bases at V and 6 bases at J, with 9 bases between. The CDR3 here is CSAGEGEQYF. CDR3 DNA sequence: TGCAGTGCCGGAGAGGGCGAGCAGTACTTC.

This rearrangement joins TRBV2 to TRBJ2-3; TRBD2 might be the D (6 bases). The germline gives CDR1 SNHLY, CDR2 FYNNEI. Trimming took off 7 bases at V and 4 bases at J, with 12 bases between the two ends. The CDR3 sequence is 13 residues long. The CDR3 DNA sequence: TGTGCCAGCAACCCGGGAGCCCCAGATACGCAGTATTTT. Translating gives CASNPGAPDTQYF. Combining the CDR3 with reference TRBV2 and TRBJ2-3 gives the whole variable domain EPEVTQTPSHQVTQMGQEVILRCVPISNHLYFYWYRQILGQKVEFLVSFYNNEISEKSEIFDDQFSVERPDGSNFTLKIRSTKLEDSAMYFCASNPGAPDTQYFGPGTRLTVL.

In this sample, this clone turned up once. The chain uses TRBV9 and TRBJ2-2; TRBD2 aligns across 8 bases. CDR1 is SGDLS and CDR2 is YYNGEE in the germline V gene. Germline trimming cut 0 bases from V and 4 bases from J; bases unmatched to any gene: 5. The CDR3 covers 16 residues. The CDR3 DNA reads TGTGCCAGCAGCGTAGGACTAGCGTTACCCACCGGGGAGCTGTTTTTT. This translates into CASSVGLALPTGELFF. Full variable domain (missing parts from reference TRBV9 and TRBJ2-2): DSGVTQTPKHLITATGQRVTLRCSPRSGDLSVYWYQQSLDQGLQFLIQYYNGEERAKGNILERFSAQQFPDLHSELNLSSLELGDSALYFCASSVGLALPTGELFFGEGSRLTVL.

This sequence joins TRBV18 and TRBJ1-4; D call uncertain. The CDR3 length is 16 residues. Germline V gene lookup returns CDR1 KGHSH and CDR2 LQKENI. V lost 1 base, J lost 8 bases, and 17 bases lay in between. The CDR3: CASSPLPLTPREKLFF. The CDR3 DNA follows: TGTGCCAGCTCACCACTCCCGTTAACCCCGCGGGAAAAACTGTTTTTT.

The rearrangement joins TRBV11-2 to TRBJ2-6; D call uncertain. Germline V lookup: CDR1 SGHAT, CDR2 FQNNGV. CDR3 length: 17 amino acids. Between the trimmed V and J ends, which lost 1 base and 3 bases, there was a span of 13 bases. CDR3: CASSLGAVVFGANVLTF. In DNA, the CDR3 is TGTGCCAGCAGCTTAGGAGCAGTGGTCTTTGGGGCCAACGTCCTGACTTTC.

Only one count was recorded for this clone. The chain combines TRBV6-1 with TRBJ1-1; D is undetermined. Germline V gene data show CDR1 as MNHNS and CDR2 as SASEGT. CDR3 length: 17 residues. Trimming shortened V by 3 bases and J by 11 bases, and 28 bases separated the two germline ends. The CDR3 reads CASSDIFLRAALEVAFF. The CDR3 nucleotides read TGTGCCAGCAGTGACATCTTTTTACGTGCCGCCCTAGAGGTGGCTTTCTTT.